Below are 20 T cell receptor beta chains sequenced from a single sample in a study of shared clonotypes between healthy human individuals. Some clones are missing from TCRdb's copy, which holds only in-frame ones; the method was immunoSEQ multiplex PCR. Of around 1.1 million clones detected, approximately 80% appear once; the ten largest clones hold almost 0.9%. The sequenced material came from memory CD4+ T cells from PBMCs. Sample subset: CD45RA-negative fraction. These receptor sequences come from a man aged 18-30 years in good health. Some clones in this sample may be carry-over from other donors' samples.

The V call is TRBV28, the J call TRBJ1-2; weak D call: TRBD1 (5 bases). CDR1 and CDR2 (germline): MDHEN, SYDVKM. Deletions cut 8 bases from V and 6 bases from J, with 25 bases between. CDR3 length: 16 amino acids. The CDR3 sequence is CASEEIAGGSRDGYTF. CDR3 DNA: TGTGCCAGCGAAGAAATAGCGGGGGGAAGTCGGGATGGCTACACCTTC.

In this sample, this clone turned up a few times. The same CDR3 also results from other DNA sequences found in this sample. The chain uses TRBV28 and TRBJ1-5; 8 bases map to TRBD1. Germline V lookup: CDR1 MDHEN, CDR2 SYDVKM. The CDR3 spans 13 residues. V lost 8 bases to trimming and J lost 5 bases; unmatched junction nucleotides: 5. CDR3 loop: CASRQGADQPQHF. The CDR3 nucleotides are TGTGCCAGCCGGCAGGGGGCTGATCAGCCCCAGCATTTT.

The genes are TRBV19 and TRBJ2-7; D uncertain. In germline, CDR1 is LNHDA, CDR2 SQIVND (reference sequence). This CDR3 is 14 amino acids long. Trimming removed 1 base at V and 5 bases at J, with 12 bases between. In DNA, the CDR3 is TGTGCCAGTAGTATAGTTGCATCAGGAAACGAGCAGTACTTC. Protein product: CASSIVASGNEQYF. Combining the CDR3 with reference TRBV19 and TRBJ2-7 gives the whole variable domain DGGITQSPKYLFRKEGQNVTLSCEQNLNHDAMYWYRQDPGQGLRLIYYSQIVNDFQKGDIAEGYSVSREKKESFPLTVTSAQKNPTAFYLCASSIVASGNEQYFGPGTRLTVT.

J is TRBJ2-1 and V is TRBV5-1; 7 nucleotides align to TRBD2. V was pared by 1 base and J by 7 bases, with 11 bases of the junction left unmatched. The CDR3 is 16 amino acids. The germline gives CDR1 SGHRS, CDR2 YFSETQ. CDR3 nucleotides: TGCGCCAGCAGCTTGAACCCGACTAGCCTATGGAATGAGCAGTTCTTC. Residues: CASSLNPTSLWNEQFF.

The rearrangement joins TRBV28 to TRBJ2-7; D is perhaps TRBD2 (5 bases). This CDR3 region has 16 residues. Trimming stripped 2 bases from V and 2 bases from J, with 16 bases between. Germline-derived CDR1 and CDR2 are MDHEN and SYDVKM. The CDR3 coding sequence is TGTGCCAGCAGTTTAAATCTCCGGGATCTTACCTACGAGCAGTACTTC. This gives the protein CASSLNLRDLTYEQYF. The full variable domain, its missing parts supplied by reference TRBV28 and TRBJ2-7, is DVKVTQSSRYLVKRTGEKVFLECVQDMDHENMFWYRQDPGLGLRLIYFSYDVKMKEKGDIPEGYSVSREKKERFSLILESASTNQTSMYLCASSLNLRDLTYEQYFGPGTRLTVT.

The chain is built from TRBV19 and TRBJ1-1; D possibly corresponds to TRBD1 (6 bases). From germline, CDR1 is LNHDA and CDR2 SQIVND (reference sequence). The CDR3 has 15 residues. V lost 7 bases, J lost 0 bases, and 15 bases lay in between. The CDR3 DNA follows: TGTGCCAGTACCATAAACAGGGAGATGAACACTGAAGCTTTCTTT. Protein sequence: CASTINREMNTEAFF.

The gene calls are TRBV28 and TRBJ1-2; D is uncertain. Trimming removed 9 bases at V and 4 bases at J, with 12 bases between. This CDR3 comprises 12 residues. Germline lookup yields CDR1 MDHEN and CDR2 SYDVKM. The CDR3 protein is CASLNGFYGYTF. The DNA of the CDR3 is TGTGCCAGTTTGAACGGGTTCTATGGCTACACCTTC.

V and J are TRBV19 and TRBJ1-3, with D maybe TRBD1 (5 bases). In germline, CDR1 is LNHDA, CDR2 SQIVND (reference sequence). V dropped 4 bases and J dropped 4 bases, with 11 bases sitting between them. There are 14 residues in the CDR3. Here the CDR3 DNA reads TGTGCCAGTAGTAAAGGGGCGACGGGAAACACCATATATTTT. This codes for CASSKGATGNTIYF.

This CDR3 reads CASSPELAGYPRTGELFF. The CDR3 region has the DNA TGTGCCAGCAGCCCCGAACTAGCGGGATATCCGAGAACCGGGGAGCTGTTTTTT. The chain is built from TRBV21-1 and TRBJ2-2; TRBD2, as called in the table, went unchecked against the DNA. TRBV21-1 is designated a pseudogene. This CDR3 has 18 amino acids.

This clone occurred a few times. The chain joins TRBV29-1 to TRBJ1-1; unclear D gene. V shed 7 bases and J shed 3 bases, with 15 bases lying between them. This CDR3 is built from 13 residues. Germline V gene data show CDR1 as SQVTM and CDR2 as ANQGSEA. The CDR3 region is CSAIVWVDTEAFF. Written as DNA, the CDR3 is TGCAGCGCGATCGTCTGGGTAGACACTGAAGCTTTCTTT.

The CDR3 coding sequence is TGTGCCAGCAGTGAAGGGGGGTTAGCGGGATACTACGAGCAGTACTTC. It codes for CASSEGGLAGYYEQYF. The V call is TRBV6-1, the J call TRBJ2-7; 8 bases are shared with TRBD2. The CDR3 contains 16 residues. Germline-derived CDR1 and CDR2 are MNHNS and SASEGT. Trimming removed 1 base from V and 3 bases from J; junction bases left unmatched: 8.

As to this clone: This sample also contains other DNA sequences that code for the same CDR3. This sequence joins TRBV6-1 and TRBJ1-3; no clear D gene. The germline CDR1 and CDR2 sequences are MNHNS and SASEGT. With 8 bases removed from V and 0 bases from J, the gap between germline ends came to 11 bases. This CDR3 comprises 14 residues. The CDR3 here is CASSALSSGNTIYF. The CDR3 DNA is TGTGCCAGCTCTGCCTTATCCTCTGGAAACACCATATATTTT.

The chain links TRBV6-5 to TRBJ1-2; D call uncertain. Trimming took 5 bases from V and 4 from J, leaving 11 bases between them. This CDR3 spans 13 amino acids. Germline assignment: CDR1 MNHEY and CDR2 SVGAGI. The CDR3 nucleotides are TGTGCCAGCAGTCGGGGAGAAGGCTATGGCTACACCTTC. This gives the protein CASSRGEGYGYTF.

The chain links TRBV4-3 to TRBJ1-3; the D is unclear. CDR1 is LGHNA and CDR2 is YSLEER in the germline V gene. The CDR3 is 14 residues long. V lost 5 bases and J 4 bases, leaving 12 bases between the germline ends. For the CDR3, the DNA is TGCGCCAGCAGCTCGACGAGACAAGGAAACACCATATATTTT. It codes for CASSSTRQGNTIYF.

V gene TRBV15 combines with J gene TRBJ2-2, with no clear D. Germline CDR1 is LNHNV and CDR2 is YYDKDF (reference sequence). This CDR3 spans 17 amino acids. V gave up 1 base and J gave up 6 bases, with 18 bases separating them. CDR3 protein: CATSRGPVRVVPGELFF. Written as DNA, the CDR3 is TGTGCCACCAGCAGAGGTCCGGTCCGGGTGGTCCCCGGGGAGCTGTTTTTT.

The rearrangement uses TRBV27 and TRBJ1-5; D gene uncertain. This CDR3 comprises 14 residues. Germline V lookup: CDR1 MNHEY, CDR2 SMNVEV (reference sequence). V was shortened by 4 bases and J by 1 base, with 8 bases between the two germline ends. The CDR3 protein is CASSSLQSNQPQHF. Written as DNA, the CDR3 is TGTGCCAGCAGTTCGTTGCAGAGCAATCAGCCCCAGCATTTT.

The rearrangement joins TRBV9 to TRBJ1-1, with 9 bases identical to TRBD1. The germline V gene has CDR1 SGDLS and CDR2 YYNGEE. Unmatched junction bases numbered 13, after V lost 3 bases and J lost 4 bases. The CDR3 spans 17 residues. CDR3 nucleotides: TGTGCCAGCAGCGGCGGACAGGGGAGATCCGGTGGCACTGAAGCTTTCTTT. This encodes CASSGGQGRSGGTEAFF. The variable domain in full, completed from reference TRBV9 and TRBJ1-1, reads DSGVTQTPKHLITATGQRVTLRCSPRSGDLSVYWYQQSLDQGLQFLIQYYNGEERAKGNILERFSAQQFPDLHSELNLSSLELGDSALYFCASSGGQGRSGGTEAFFGQGTRLTVV.

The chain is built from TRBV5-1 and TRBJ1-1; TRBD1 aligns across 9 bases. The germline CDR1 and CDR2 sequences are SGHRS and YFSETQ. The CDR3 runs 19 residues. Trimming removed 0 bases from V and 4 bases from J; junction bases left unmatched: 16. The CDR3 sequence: CASSLALGFPGTGPTEAFF. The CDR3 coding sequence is TGCGCCAGCAGCTTGGCCTTAGGGTTTCCCGGGACAGGGCCCACTGAAGCTTTCTTT.

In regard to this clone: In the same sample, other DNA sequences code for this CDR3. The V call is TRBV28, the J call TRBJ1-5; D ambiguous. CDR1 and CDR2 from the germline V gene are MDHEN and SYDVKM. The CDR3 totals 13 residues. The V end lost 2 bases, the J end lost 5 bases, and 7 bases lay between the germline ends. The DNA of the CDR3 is TGTGCCAGCAGTTTAAATCCCTATCAGCCCCAGCATTTT. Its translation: CASSLNPYQPQHF.

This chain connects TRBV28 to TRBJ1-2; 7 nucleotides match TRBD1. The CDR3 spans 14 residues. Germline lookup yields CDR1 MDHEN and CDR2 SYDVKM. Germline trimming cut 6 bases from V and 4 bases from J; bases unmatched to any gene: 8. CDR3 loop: CASSPGTDIYGYTF. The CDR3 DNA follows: TGTGCCAGCAGCCCAGGGACAGACATCTATGGCTACACCTTC.